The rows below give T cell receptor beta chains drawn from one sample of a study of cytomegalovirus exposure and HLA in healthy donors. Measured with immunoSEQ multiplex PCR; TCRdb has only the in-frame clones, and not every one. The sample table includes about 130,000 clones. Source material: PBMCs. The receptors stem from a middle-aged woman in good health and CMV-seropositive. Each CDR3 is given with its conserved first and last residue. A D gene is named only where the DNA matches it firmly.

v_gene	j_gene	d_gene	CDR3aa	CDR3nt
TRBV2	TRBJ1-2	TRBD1	CASSTDRVMGYTF	TGTGCCAGCAGTACCGACAGGGTCATGGGCTACACCTTC
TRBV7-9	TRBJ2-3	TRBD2	CASSSRGDTQYF	TGTGCCAGCAGCTCGCGGGGGGATACGCAGTATTTT
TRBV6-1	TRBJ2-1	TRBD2	CASSGSGSSYNEQFF	TGTGCCAGCAGTGGAAGCGGGAGCTCCTACAATGAGCAGTTCTTC
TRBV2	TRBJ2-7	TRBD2	CASSVIAGAVHF	TGTGCCAGCAGTGTGATAGCGGGAGCGGTGCACTTC
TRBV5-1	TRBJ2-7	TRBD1	CASSDRDRSFYEQYF	TGCGCCAGCAGCGACCGGGACAGGAGCTTCTACGAGCAGTACTTC
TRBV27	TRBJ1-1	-	CASSPLAGRREEAFF	TGTGCCAGCAGTCCTTTGGCAGGTCGAAGGGAGGAAGCTTTCTTT
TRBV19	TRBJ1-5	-	CASEQSYSNQPQHF	TGTGCCAGCGAACAGTCTTATAGCAATCAGCCCCAGCATTTT
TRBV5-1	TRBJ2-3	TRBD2	CASSGGLAGGTDTQYF	TGCGCCAGCAGCGGTGGACTAGCGGGAGGCACAGATACGCAGTATTTT
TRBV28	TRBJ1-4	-	CASFSEDRNEKLFF	TGTGCCAGCTTCTCCGAGGACAGAAATGAAAAACTGTTTTTT
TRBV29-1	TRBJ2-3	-	CSSRGVSTDTQYF	TGCAGCTCCCGCGGGGTTAGCACAGATACGCAGTATTTT
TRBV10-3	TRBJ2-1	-	CAISDQGYYNEQFF	TGTGCCATCAGTGATCAGGGATACTACAATGAGCAGTTCTTC
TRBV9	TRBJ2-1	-	CASSVDPPGLVRHEQFF	TGTGCCAGCAGCGTAGACCCCCCGGGTCTAGTCCGCCATGAGCAGTTCTTC
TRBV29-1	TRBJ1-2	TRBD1	CSVWGTGTDYGYTF	TGCAGCGTTTGGGGGACAGGAACTGACTATGGCTACACCTTC
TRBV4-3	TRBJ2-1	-	CASSPQTSDSYNEQFF	TGCGCCAGCAGCCCCCAGACGTCGGACTCTTACAATGAGCAGTTCTTC
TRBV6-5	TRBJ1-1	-	CASRILSGNTEAFF	TGTGCCAGCAGGATCCTTAGCGGGAACACTGAAGCTTTCTTT
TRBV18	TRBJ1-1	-	CASSPRSGQKAFF	TGTGCCAGCTCACCTCGGTCAGGGCAAAAAGCTTTCTTT
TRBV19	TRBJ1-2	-	CASRATANYGYTF	TGTGCCAGTAGAGCGACCGCTAACTATGGCTACACCTTC
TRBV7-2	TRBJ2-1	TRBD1	CASSFPGQGAGEQFF	TGTGCCAGCAGCTTCCCGGGACAGGGGGCCGGTGAGCAGTTCTTC
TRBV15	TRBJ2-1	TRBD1	CATSRFPGTDYNEQFF	TGTGCCACCAGCAGGTTCCCCGGGACAGATTACAATGAGCAGTTCTTC
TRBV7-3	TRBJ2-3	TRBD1	CASSAGTGEDTQYF	TGTGCCAGCAGCGCCGGGACAGGGGAAGATACGCAGTATTTT
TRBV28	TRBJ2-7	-	CASSFGRSYEQYF	TGTGCCAGCAGTTTTGGCCGTTCCTACGAGCAGTACTTC
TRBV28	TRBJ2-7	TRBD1	CASSLLQGSSEQYF	TGTGCCAGCAGTTTATTACAGGGGAGTAGCGAGCAGTACTTC
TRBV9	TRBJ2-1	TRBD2	CASSVGYSGRAIGNEQFF	TGTGCCAGCAGCGTAGGTTACAGCGGGAGGGCCATTGGAAATGAGCAGTTCTTC
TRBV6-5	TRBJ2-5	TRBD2	CASTPSGGSQETQYF	TGTGCCAGCACTCCTAGCGGAGGGTCCCAAGAGACCCAGTACTTC
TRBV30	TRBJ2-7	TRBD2	CAWRMGLVSYEQYF	TGTGCCTGGAGAATGGGACTAGTGTCCTACGAGCAGTACTTC
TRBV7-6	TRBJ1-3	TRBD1	CASSWTLSQGTGNTIYF	TGTGCCAGCAGCTGGACCCTATCACAGGGGACTGGAAACACCATATATTTT
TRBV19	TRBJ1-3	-	CASNRQISGNTIYF	TGTGCCAGTAACCGACAGATCTCTGGAAACACCATATATTTT
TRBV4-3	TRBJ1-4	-	CASSQEATNEKLFF	TGCGCCAGCAGCCAAGAGGCCACTAATGAAAAACTGTTTTTT
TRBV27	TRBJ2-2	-	CASRWATGELFF	TGTGCCAGCAGGTGGGCGACCGGGGAGCTGTTTTTT
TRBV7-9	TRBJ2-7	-	CASSSGVHEQYF	TGTGCCAGCAGCTCAGGGGTCCACGAGCAGTACTTC
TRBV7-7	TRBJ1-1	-	CASSLERDTEAFF	TGTGCTAGCAGCTTAGAACGGGATACTGAAGCTTTCTTT
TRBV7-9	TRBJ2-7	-	CASSPGFVSYEQYF	TGTGCCAGCAGCCCCGGTTTTGTTTCCTACGAGCAGTACTTC
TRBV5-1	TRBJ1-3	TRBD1	CASSLDQTGVSGNTIYF	TGCGCCAGCAGCTTGGACCAAACAGGGGTGTCTGGAAACACCATATATTTT
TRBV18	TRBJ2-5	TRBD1	CASSASTGGSQETQYF	TGTGCCAGCTCTGCAAGCACAGGGGGAAGCCAAGAGACCCAGTACTTC
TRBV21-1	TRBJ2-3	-	CASRGGLKGGGTDTQYF	TGTGCCAGCAGGGGGGGGTTAAAAGGGGGTGGCACAGATACGCAGTATTTT
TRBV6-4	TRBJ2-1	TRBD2	CASSGLAGVAEQFF	TGTGCCAGCAGTGGACTAGCGGGAGTCGCTGAGCAGTTCTTC
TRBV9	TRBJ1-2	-	CASSVGLTGLTASGYTF	TGTGCCAGCAGCGTAGGATTAACAGGTTTGACGGCATCCGGCTACACCTTC
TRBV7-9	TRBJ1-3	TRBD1	CASSPDREGNTIYF	TGTGCCAGCAGCCCGGACAGGGAGGGAAACACCATATATTTT
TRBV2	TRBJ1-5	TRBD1	CASSIEDRVDQPQHF	TGTGCCAGCAGTATAGAGGACAGGGTCGATCAGCCCCAGCATTTT
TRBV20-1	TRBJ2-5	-	CSALLRETQYF	TGCAGTGCGCTACTACGAGAGACCCAGTACTTC
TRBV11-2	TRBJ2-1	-	CASSLASSYNEQFF	TGTGCCAGCAGCTTAGCTAGCTCTTACAATGAGCAGTTCTTC
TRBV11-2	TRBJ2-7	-	CASSLQVGGSEQYF	TGTGCCAGCAGCCTACAGGTCGGGGGATCGGAGCAGTACTTC
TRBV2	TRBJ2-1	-	CASRVAVSSYNEQFF	TGTGCCAGCAGGGTAGCGGTGAGCTCCTACAATGAGCAGTTCTTC
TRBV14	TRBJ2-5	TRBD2	CASSQGTSGQETQYF	TGTGCCAGCAGCCAAGGGACTAGCGGTCAAGAGACCCAGTACTTC
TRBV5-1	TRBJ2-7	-	CASSLSLRASANLDEQYF	TGCGCCAGCAGCTTGTCCCTCAGGGCTAGCGCCAACTTGGACGAGCAGTACTTC
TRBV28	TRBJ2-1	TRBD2	CASSPGLASNEQFF	TGTGCCAGCAGTCCGGGACTAGCAAGTAATGAGCAGTTCTTC
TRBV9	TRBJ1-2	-	CASSPRTRLYGYTF	TGTGCCAGCAGCCCCCGTACAAGACTCTATGGCTACACCTTC
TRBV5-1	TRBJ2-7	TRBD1	CASSVGQGNSYEQYF	TGCGCCAGCAGCGTCGGACAGGGAAACTCCTACGAGCAGTACTTC
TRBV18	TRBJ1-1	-	CASSPQGRVGTEAFF	TGTGCCAGCTCACCGCAGGGGAGGGTGGGCACTGAAGCTTTCTTT
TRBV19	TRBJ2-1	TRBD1	CASSIRDRGRGNSYNEQFF	TGTGCCAGTAGTATACGAGACAGGGGGCGGGGGAACTCCTACAATGAGCAGTTCTTC
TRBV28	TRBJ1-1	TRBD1	CASSFEGARTEAFF	TGTGCCAGCAGTTTTGAGGGGGCGCGAACTGAAGCTTTCTTT
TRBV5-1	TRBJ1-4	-	CASSFYGTNEKLFF	TGCGCCAGCAGCTTTTACGGGACTAATGAAAAACTGTTTTTT
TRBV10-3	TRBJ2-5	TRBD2	CAISEGAGEHETQYF	TGTGCCATCAGTGAAGGCGCGGGAGAGCATGAGACCCAGTACTTC
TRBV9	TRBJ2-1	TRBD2	CASSGLDNNEQFF	TGTGCCAGCTCGGGACTAGATAACAATGAGCAGTTCTTC
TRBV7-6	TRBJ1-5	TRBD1	CASSPGGVNQPQHF	TGTGCCAGCAGTCCAGGGGGCGTCAATCAGCCCCAGCATTTT
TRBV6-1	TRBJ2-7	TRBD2	CASRTGLAGGGEQYF	TGTGCCAGCAGAACCGGACTAGCGGGAGGGGGAGAGCAGTACTTC
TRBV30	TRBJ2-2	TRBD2	CAWRGEGTGELFF	TGTGCCTGGAGGGGGGAGGGGACCGGGGAGCTGTTTTTT
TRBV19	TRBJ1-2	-	CASSSGGLSTF	TGTGCCAGTTCTTCCGGAGGGCTCAGCACCTTC
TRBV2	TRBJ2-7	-	CASSAFHEQYF	TGTGCCAGCAGTGCCTTCCACGAGCAGTACTTC